These 13 T cell receptor beta chains were all obtained from the same sample, sequenced in a study of T-cell memory formation after mild COVID-19 (dated by TCRdb to the early 2020s). The library was prepared using 5' RACE. TCRdb records Illumina NovaSeq 6000 as the sequencer. TCRdb ran its own pipeline on the public reads, namely fastp trimming at Q25 and MiXCR clone calling, and kept in-frame beta chains. Every CDR3 protein is listed once, alongside the most common genes and DNA of its rows. The sample profile shows about 540,000 distinct CDR3 sequences; roughly 22% of them were found once. The ten largest clones take up under 15% of the sample. The sample consisted of PBMCs or a T cell subset sorted from them (not recorded which). Source of these receptors: an adult woman who had mild COVID-19 (a few samples of this study predate the infection). The sample titles of this study are shuffled in the database, so cell type and time point are left out; the donor was told from shared clones.

This clonotype has more than one count but fewer than ten. The J gene is TRBJ1-1, the V gene TRBV18, with D perhaps TRBD1 (6 bases). Trimming stripped 2 bases from V and 7 bases from J, with 20 bases between. The CDR3 runs 16 residues. Germline CDR1 and CDR2: KGHSH and LQKENI. CDR3 DNA: TGTGCCAGCTCACCAGCAGCGAACAGGGAGGTCGGTGAAGCTTTCTTT. This codes for CASSPAANREVGEAFF.

The rearrangement joins TRBV12-3 or TRBV12-4 to TRBJ2-7, with 7 bases lining up with TRBD1. V was pared by 3 bases and J by 0 bases, with 11 bases of the junction left unmatched. The CDR3 is 17 residues long. The chain's CDR3 is CASSFDPGTAVSYEQYF. Written as DNA, the CDR3 is TGTGCCAGCAGTTTCGACCCCGGGACAGCGGTCTCCTACGAGCAGTACTTC.

This clonotype was found a few times. V and J are TRBV24-1 and TRBJ2-2; TRBD1 matches 7 bases. The CDR3 consists of 15 residues. The germline CDR1 and CDR2 sequences are KGHDR and SFDVKD. V shed 7 bases, J shed 4 bases, and the junction held 8 bases outside the gene matches. As DNA, the CDR3 is TGTGCCACCAGAACCGGGACAGCTTCCACCGGGGAGCTGTTTTTT. This sequence encodes CATRTGTASTGELFF.

The CDR3, as DNA: TGTGCCAGCAGTTTAGGGCAGCCGGGCTACACCTTC. This sequence encodes CASSLGQPGYTF. The chain employs TRBV12-3 or TRBV12-4 and TRBJ1-2; D unclear. Deletions cut 1 base from V and 8 bases from J, with 8 bases between. CDR3 length: 12 amino acids.

This rearrangement joins TRBV5-1 to TRBJ2-6; D may be TRBD1 or TRBD2 (5 bases each). The CDR3 consists of 17 residues. Germline loops: CDR1 SGHRS, CDR2 YFSETQ. With 4 bases removed from V and 0 bases from J, the gap between germline ends came to 14 bases. CDR3 protein: CASSRGPTTSGANVLTF. The CDR3 region has the DNA TGCGCCAGCAGCCGGGGCCCTACTACCTCTGGGGCCAACGTCCTGACTTTC.

V and J are TRBV12-3 or TRBV12-4 and TRBJ1-2, with D perhaps matching TRBD1 (5 bases). The CDR3 runs 15 residues. Deletions cut 6 bases from V and 4 bases from J, with 18 bases between. CDR3 protein: CASSRDRTSFYGYTF. The CDR3, as DNA: TGTGCCAGCAGCCGGGACCGAACATCCTTCTATGGCTACACCTTC.

The chain recombines TRBV12-3 or TRBV12-4 with TRBJ2-3, with TRBD2 identical over 9 bases. V lost 8 bases, J lost 2 bases, and 20 bases stayed unmatched. The CDR3 has 19 residues. In DNA form, the CDR3 reads TGTGCCAGCGGGTTGGGCCCTAGCGGGCGGGGGGGATACACAGATACGCAGTATTTT. Translating it yields CASGLGPSGRGGYTDTQYF.

This clonotype was found a few times. This chain uses TRBV5-5 with TRBJ2-1; TRBD1 might be the D (6 bases). The CDR3 has 14 residues. Germline loops: CDR1 SGHKS, CDR2 YYEKEE (reference sequence). Trimming took 7 bases from V and 9 from J, leaving 20 bases between them. The CDR3, as DNA: TGTGCCAGCCGGCAGGTGGGGGCATCGGGTGAGCAGTTCTTC. Translated: CASRQVGASGEQFF.

The chain joins TRBV6-1 to TRBJ1-1; D unresolved. Trimming took 5 bases from V and 2 from J, leaving 15 bases between them. The CDR3 runs to 15 residues. Looked up from germline, CDR1 is MNHNS and CDR2 is SASEGT. The CDR3 sequence: CASSTLRAFNTEAFF. The CDR3 DNA is TGTGCCAGCAGTACTCTACGGGCGTTTAACACTGAAGCTTTCTTT.

J is TRBJ1-2 and V is TRBV9; possible D gene TRBD1, 6 bases. In germline, CDR1 is SGDLS, CDR2 YYNGEE. The CDR3 is 12 residues long. V was trimmed by 5 bases and J by 6 bases, leaving 11 bases between them. DNA for the CDR3: TGTGCCAGCAGTAAAACAGGGCATGGCTACACCTTC. Translated, it gives CASSKTGHGYTF.

V is TRBV7-9 and J is TRBJ2-1; 12 bases agree with TRBD2. The V gene's germline CDR1 is SEHNR and CDR2 FQNEAQ (reference sequence). V lost 4 bases to trimming and J lost 6 bases; unmatched junction nucleotides: 7. There are 16 residues in the CDR3. Here the CDR3 DNA reads TGTGCCAGCAGCTCGATCGGACTAGCGGGACTCAATGAGCAGTTCTTC. This translates into CASSSIGLAGLNEQFF. The full variable domain, in which reference TRBV7-9 and TRBJ2-1 provide the parts outside the CDR3, is DTGVSQNPRHKITKRGQNVTFRCDPISEHNRLYWYRQTLGQGPEFLTYFQNEAQLEKSRLLSDRFSAERPKGSFSTLEIQRTEQGDSAMYLCASSSIGLAGLNEQFFGPGTRLTVL.

This clonotype occurred a few times. The chain has TRBV5-6 and TRBJ2-1; 13 nucleotides align to TRBD2. Losses at the gene ends were 5 bases for V and 6 bases for J; bases not matched to a gene: 11. Germline V lookup: CDR1 SGHDT, CDR2 YYEEEE. The CDR3 runs 17 residues. This chain's CDR3 is CASRRRELAGGRNEQFF. DNA of the CDR3: TGTGCCAGCAGGAGGAGGGAACTAGCGGGGGGGCGCAATGAGCAGTTCTTC.

This clonotype occurred a few times. The V call is TRBV7-9, the J call TRBJ2-7; a weak D match, TRBD2 (5 bases). Trimming took 0 bases from V and 5 from J, leaving 14 bases between them. There are 15 residues in the CDR3. The germline gives CDR1 SEHNR, CDR2 FQNEAQ (reference sequence). The CDR3 sequence is CASSLAIGMTDEQYF. The DNA of the CDR3 is TGTGCCAGCAGCTTAGCGATCGGGATGACTGACGAGCAGTACTTC.